A single sample gave rise to the 31 T cell receptor beta chains below, sequenced in a study of monozygotic twins with inflammatory bowel disease (dated by TCRdb to between 2019 and 2020). Receptor libraries were prepared by 5' RACE. The instrument given in TCRdb is Illumina HiSeq 2500. The reads, reprocessed by TCRdb, yield one row per CDR3 protein sequence and no DNA. The table for this sample shows hundreds of thousands of distinct CDR3 sequences. More than 4.5% of the sample comes from the top ten. What was sequenced was blood. The receptors here all came from a human donor with ulcerative colitis or Crohn's disease, or a healthy co-twin of an affected twin (not recorded which).

The rearrangement uses TRBV5-1 and TRBJ2-7; TCRdb designates TRBD1, a call that cannot be tested without DNA. This CDR3 region has 14 residues. Germline CDR1 and CDR2: SGHRS and YFSETQ. This CDR3 is CASSEPGGKGEQYF.

This chain joins TRBV9 and TRBJ2-7; TCRdb's D call of TRBD1 is untestable without DNA. CDR1 SGDLS and CDR2 YYNGEE come from the germline V gene. The CDR3 extends over 18 amino acids. CDR3 amino acids: CASSVVAPPPGQGYEQYF.

J is TRBJ2-7 and V is TRBV7-9; without DNA, the TCRdb call of TRBD1 cannot be checked. The CDR3 has 14 amino acids. Germline CDR1 is SEHNR and CDR2 is FQNEAQ (reference sequence). The CDR3 spells CASNHYRGQNEQYF.

This sequence joins TRBV20-1 and TRBJ2-7. In germline, CDR1 is DFQATT, CDR2 SNEGSKA (reference sequence). This CDR3 spans 15 amino acids. The CDR3 protein is CSARATGTSSYEQYF.

CDR3 sequence: CASEDPGTGKYEQYF. This sequence joins TRBV2 and TRBJ2-7; TCRdb designates TRBD1, a call that cannot be tested without DNA. The germline V gene has CDR1 SNHLY and CDR2 FYNNEI. The CDR3 totals 15 residues.

V gene TRBV12-3 or TRBV12-4 combines with J gene TRBJ2-3; TCRdb proposes TRBD2, but this gene call is untestable without DNA. CDR3 length equals 15 residues. CDR3 loop: CASSLHRVGTDTQYF.

The V and J genes are TRBV18 and TRBJ1-2; there is no DNA to check the TCRdb D call of TRBD1. Germline assignment: CDR1 KGHSH and CDR2 LQKENI. The CDR3 length is 15 residues. The CDR3 is CASSPPNRQVYGYTF.

This chain connects TRBV25-1 to TRBJ1-1; the TCRdb call, TRBD1, lacks DNA for checking. The germline V gene has CDR1 MGHDK and CDR2 SYGVNS. The CDR3 is made up of 14 amino acids. The CDR3 loop reads CASSGQGGHTEAFF.

V usage is TRBV23-1 and J usage is TRBJ2-7. TRBV23-1 is an ORF; its function is uncertain. This CDR3 comprises 14 residues. This CDR3 is CASSRPWSSYEQYF.

J is TRBJ2-6 and V is TRBV7-9; the D gene TCRdb calls, TRBD2, cannot be checked with no DNA. The CDR3 has 15 residues. The V gene's germline CDR1 is SEHNR and CDR2 FQNEAQ (reference sequence). The CDR3 sequence is CASSLRASGANVLTF.

The J gene is TRBJ2-2, the V gene TRBV5-1; TCRdb calls TRBD1, which cannot be checked without DNA. This CDR3 spans 16 amino acids. Germline CDR1 SGHRS, CDR2 YFSETQ. CDR3 residues: CASSRMGGLDTGELFF.

This rearrangement joins TRBV27 to TRBJ2-2; TCRdb designates TRBD2, a call that cannot be tested without DNA. CDR1 and CDR2 from the germline V gene are MNHEY and SMNVEV (reference sequence). The CDR3 has 13 residues. CDR3: CATTSGRRRELFF.

This rearrangement joins TRBV12-3 or TRBV12-4 to TRBJ1-4; the D call of TRBD1 rests on TCRdb alone, since no DNA is present to check it. The CDR3 runs 14 residues. This CDR3 reads CASSSGLVREKLFF.

The V and J genes are TRBV7-9 and TRBJ2-7; TCRdb selects TRBD1, and the lack of DNA leaves this call unchecked. Per the germline V gene, CDR1 is SEHNR and CDR2 is FQNEAQ (reference sequence). The CDR3 has 15 amino acids. CDR3 sequence: CASSLGGQPPYEQYF.

The chain carries TRBV7-2 and TRBJ2-2; TCRdb names TRBD1, which stays unverified in the absence of DNA. This CDR3 has 14 amino acids. Germline V gives CDR1 SGHTA, CDR2 FQGNSA. The CDR3 sequence: CASRGDRAGFVLFF.

The chain joins TRBV7-9 to TRBJ2-4. The CDR3 has 16 residues. CDR1 and CDR2 from the germline V gene are SEHNR and FQNEAQ (reference sequence). The CDR3 here is CASTLGEMIAKNIQYF.

The chain couples TRBV2 to TRBJ2-7; TCRdb lists TRBD2, though no DNA is available to test this call. Germline V gene data show CDR1 as SNHLY and CDR2 as FYNNEI. The CDR3 is made up of 15 amino acids. The CDR3 loop is CASHLLAGGPGEQYF.

The V and J genes are TRBV6-2 or TRBV6-3 and TRBJ2-2; the D call from TCRdb, TRBD2, cannot be confirmed without DNA. Germline V gene lookup returns CDR1 MNHEY and CDR2 SVGEGT. The CDR3 totals 18 residues. CDR3 protein: CASSYQREDLLLTGELFF.

The rearrangement uses TRBV2 and TRBJ2-4; TCRdb selects TRBD1, and the lack of DNA leaves this call unchecked. The CDR3 length is 14 residues. From germline, CDR1 is SNHLY and CDR2 FYNNEI. CDR3 region: CASRTGTAKNIQYF.

The V call is TRBV7-8, the J call TRBJ2-5; there is no DNA to check the TCRdb D call of TRBD1. From germline, CDR1 is SGHVS and CDR2 FQNEAQ. This CDR3 is built from 14 residues. CDR3 in amino acids: CASSRDTLQETQYF.

The rearrangement joins TRBV12-3 or TRBV12-4 to TRBJ1-1; TCRdb lists TRBD1, though no DNA is available to test this call. The CDR3 contains 13 residues. Here the CDR3 reads CASSPRVPTEAFF.

The V and J genes are TRBV28 and TRBJ2-7; TCRdb lists TRBD1, though no DNA is available to test this call. The CDR3 is 14 residues long. The germline V gene encodes CDR1 MDHEN and CDR2 SYDVKM. The CDR3: CASLSGTFYYEQYF. Combining the CDR3 with reference TRBV28 and TRBJ2-7 gives the whole variable domain DVKVTQSSRYLVKRTGEKVFLECVQDMDHENMFWYRQDPGLGLRLIYFSYDVKMKEKGDIPEGYSVSREKKERFSLILESASTNQTSMYLCASLSGTFYYEQYFGPGTRLTVT.

The chain couples TRBV5-1 to TRBJ2-1; TCRdb's D call, TRBD1, is unchecked because there is no DNA. This CDR3 has 15 amino acids. The germline CDR1 and CDR2 sequences are SGHRS and YFSETQ. The CDR3 sequence: CASSPLYSSYNEQFF.

The chain carries TRBV5-6 and TRBJ1-5; TCRdb's D call, TRBD1, is unchecked because there is no DNA. In germline, CDR1 is SGHDT, CDR2 YYEEEE. The CDR3 sequence is 14 residues long. CDR3 in amino acids: CASRTAGGNQPQHF.

The CDR3 loop reads CSVEGEGTSGIIQYF. The gene calls are TRBV29-1 and TRBJ2-5; TCRdb calls TRBD2, which cannot be checked without DNA. Germline V gene lookup returns CDR1 SQVTM and CDR2 ANQGSEA. There are 15 residues in the CDR3.

J is TRBJ2-3 and V is TRBV24-1; checking the TCRdb D call of TRBD2 is not possible without DNA. The CDR3 is 15 amino acids. CDR1 KGHDR and CDR2 SFDVKD come from the germline V gene. The CDR3 loop reads CATSDPSSRTDTQYF.

The chain recombines TRBV7-2 with TRBJ1-2; TCRdb selects TRBD1, and the lack of DNA leaves this call unchecked. Germline CDR1 and CDR2: SGHTA and FQGNSA. The CDR3 consists of 14 residues. CDR3 sequence: CASSLGDRVYGYTF.

This chain links TRBV19 with TRBJ2-1. CDR1 is LNHDA, CDR2 SQIVND, per germline (reference sequence). The CDR3 consists of 15 residues. The CDR3 protein is CASSAQGRSYNEQFF.

The chain couples TRBV7-9 to TRBJ1-5; TCRdb's D call of TRBD1 is untestable without DNA. Germline loops: CDR1 SEHNR, CDR2 FQNEAQ (reference sequence). The CDR3 consists of 15 residues. CDR3: CASSYSGTAYQPQHF.

The gene calls are TRBV11-1 and TRBJ2-1. CDR1 and CDR2 from the germline V gene are SGHAT and FQDESV (reference sequence). There are 18 residues in the CDR3. CDR3: CASSLEVETLSSYNEQFF.

The V and J genes are TRBV7-9 and TRBJ1-1; lacking DNA, the TRBD1 call made by TCRdb goes unchecked. Germline V CDR1 and CDR2: SEHNR, FQNEAQ (reference sequence). The CDR3 has 16 amino acids. The CDR3 spells CASSPRRGKGESEAFF. The full variable domain, its missing parts supplied by reference TRBV7-9 and TRBJ1-1, is DTGVSQNPRHKITKRGQNVTFRCDPISEHNRLYWYRQTLGQGPEFLTYFQNEAQLEKSRLLSDRFSAERPKGSFSTLEIQRTEQGDSAMYLCASSPRRGKGESEAFFGQGTRLTVV.